These 20 T cell receptor beta chains were all obtained from the same sample, sequenced in a study of blood T cell repertoires in COVID-19. Method: immunoSEQ multiplex PCR; TCRdb's copy keeps in-frame clones and lacks some. Among about 160,000 clones, just under 85% were seen once, and the ten largest hold 22%. Material for sequencing was peripheral blood. Every receptor here comes from a woman aged 80 or older with acute or convalescent COVID-19.

This rearrangement joins TRBV5-1 to TRBJ2-1; TRBD2 matches 10 bases. The trim removed 0 bases at V and 5 bases at J, leaving 2 bases unmatched. The germline V gene encodes CDR1 SGHRS and CDR2 YFSETQ. The CDR3 contains 15 residues. This chain's CDR3 is CASSLASGGDNEQFF. The CDR3 DNA reads TGCGCCAGCAGCTTGGCTAGCGGGGGAGACAATGAGCAGTTCTTC.

This chain uses TRBV5-5 with TRBJ2-3; 8 bases are a match to TRBD2. V shed 5 bases, J shed 2 bases, and the junction held 4 bases outside the gene matches. CDR1 SGHKS and CDR2 YYEKEE come from the germline V gene (reference sequence). The CDR3 sequence is 14 residues long. For the CDR3, the DNA is TGTGCCAGCAGACTAGCGGTACTCACAGATACGCAGTATTTT. Translation gives CASRLAVLTDTQYF.

This clone is a singleton in its sample. This chain uses TRBV6-5 with TRBJ1-1, with D possibly being TRBD1 (5 bases). The CDR3 runs to 15 residues. The V gene lost 5 bases and the J gene lost 1 base, with 14 bases spanning the gap. Germline V lookup: CDR1 MNHEY, CDR2 SVGAGI. The CDR3 DNA reads TGTGCCAGCAGTCAGGGAGGTCGGGGGAACACTGAAGCTTTCTTT. Amino acids: CASSQGGRGNTEAFF.

Concerning this clone: This CDR3 is also generated by other DNA sequences in the sample. This rearrangement joins TRBV5-4 to TRBJ2-7, with D tentatively TRBD2 (5 bases). Per the germline V gene, CDR1 is SGHNT and CDR2 is YYREEE (reference sequence). The CDR3 consists of 12 residues. V was cut by 0 bases and J by 4 bases, with 5 bases left in between. The CDR3 loop is CASSLGGYEQYF. The DNA for the CDR3 is TGTGCCAGCAGCTTGGGCGGGTACGAGCAGTACTTC.

As concerns this clone: A read error may account for a junction end that differs from germline. Other DNA sequences in the sample encode the same CDR3. The chain carries TRBV5-1 and TRBJ2-1; D assignment may be TRBD1 or TRBD2 (6 bases each). CDR1 SGHRS and CDR2 YFSETQ come from the germline V gene. The CDR3 has 15 amino acids. The CDR3 loop is CASSLAGQGIYEQFF. Written as DNA, the CDR3 is TGCGCCAGCAGTTTGGCGGGGCAGGGGATCTATGAGCAGTTCTTC. Full variable domain (remainder filled in from reference TRBV5-1 and TRBJ2-1): KAGVTQTPRYLIKTRGQQVTLSCSPISGHRSVSWYQQTPGQGLQFLFEYFSETQRNKGNFPGRFSGRQFSNSRSEMNVSTLELGDSALYLCASSLAGQGIYEQFFGPGTRLTVL.

The J gene is TRBJ1-2, the V gene TRBV19; tentative D call: TRBD1 (6 bases). CDR3 length equals 16 residues. CDR1 LNHDA and CDR2 SQIVND come from the germline V gene (reference sequence). The ends were cut back, 0 bases at V and 5 bases at J, with 16 bases in the middle. The CDR3 loop is CASSIDLLGHPYGYTF. CDR3 DNA: TGTGCCAGTAGTATAGATCTATTGGGACATCCGTATGGCTACACCTTC.

This clone appeared a few times. CDR3 DNA sequence: TGTGCCAGTTCGGCGGCCGGGGAGCTGTTTTTT. It yields the protein CASSAAGELFF. The chain employs TRBV2 and TRBJ2-2; D is unclear. CDR3 length: 11 amino acids. V was clipped by 9 bases and J by 6 bases, with 8 bases between them. Germline loops: CDR1 SNHLY, CDR2 FYNNEI. Full variable domain (missing parts from reference TRBV2 and TRBJ2-2): EPEVTQTPSHQVTQMGQEVILRCVPISNHLYFYWYRQILGQKVEFLVSFYNNEISEKSEIFDDQFSVERPDGSNFTLKIRSTKLEDSAMYFCASSAAGELFFGEGSRLTVL.

The chain couples TRBV18 to TRBJ2-1; D possibly corresponds to TRBD1 (5 bases). This CDR3 has 12 residues. Trimming shortened V by 4 bases and J by 10 bases, and 11 bases separated the two germline ends. Looked up from germline, CDR1 is KGHSH and CDR2 is LQKENI. The CDR3 loop is CASSLSDSEQFF. CDR3 coding DNA: TGTGCCAGCTCACTAAGCGACAGCGAGCAGTTCTTC.

The J gene is TRBJ2-7, the V gene TRBV27, with D tentatively TRBD2 (5 bases). The V end was cut by 6 bases, the J end by 3 bases, with 15 bases between. The CDR3 is 14 residues long. Germline loops: CDR1 MNHEY, CDR2 SMNVEV (reference sequence). Written as DNA, the CDR3 is TGTGCCAGCAGCCTGAGCGGCGATCACTACGAGCAGTACTTC. Protein product: CASSLSGDHYEQYF.

V gene TRBV30 combines with J gene TRBJ1-6, with unresolved D. Germline lookup yields CDR1 GTSNPN and CDR2 SVGIG (reference sequence). Trimming removed 0 bases from V and 19 bases from J, with 19 bases in between. This CDR3 has 13 amino acids. In DNA, the CDR3 is TGTGCCTGGAGTGTCAGTAACAGCAATAACCGGCACTTT. This encodes CAWSVSNSNNRHF.

The chain carries TRBV19 and TRBJ1-5, with 11 nucleotides matching TRBD1. V dropped 10 bases and J dropped 2; count of bases not matched to a gene: 4. Germline CDR1 LNHDA, CDR2 SQIVND (reference sequence). CDR3 length: 14 residues. In nucleotides, the CDR3 is TGTGCCACCCGGACAGGGGGCGGCAATCAGCCCCAGCATTTT. Protein product: CATRTGGGNQPQHF.

The chain is built from TRBV2 and TRBJ2-7, with 7 bases aligning to TRBD2. J lost 2 bases, V lost 6 bases, and 10 bases had no gene match. The germline CDR1 and CDR2 sequences are SNHLY and FYNNEI. The CDR3 extends over 15 amino acids. This CDR3 reads CASRTLPGRTYEQYF. The CDR3 region has the DNA TGTGCCAGCAGAACTCTTCCCGGGAGGACCTACGAGCAGTACTTC.

The chain joins TRBV6-1 to TRBJ2-2; 13 positions agree with TRBD2. The CDR3 totals 16 residues. CDR1 is MNHNS and CDR2 is SASEGT in the germline V gene. J lost 7 bases, V lost 4 bases, and 6 bases had no gene match. DNA of the CDR3: TGTGCCAGCAGTGCAAGACTAGCGGGAGGTCACGGGGAGCTGTTTTTT. Its translation is CASSARLAGGHGELFF.

The gene calls are TRBV6-4 and TRBJ1-1, with TRBD1 as a possible D gene (6 bases). The CDR3 runs 13 residues. Germline CDR1 MRHNA, CDR2 SNTAGT. Deletions cut 4 bases from V and 1 base from J, with 7 bases between. The CDR3 reads CASSVQGNTEAFF. CDR3 DNA sequence: TGTGCCAGCAGTGTACAGGGGAACACTGAAGCTTTCTTT.

This clone was recorded once. V usage is TRBV5-4 and J usage is TRBJ2-1, with TRBD2 matching 11 bases. CDR1 and CDR2 (germline): SGHNT, YYREEE (reference sequence). The CDR3 is made up of 17 amino acids. With V trimmed by 0 bases and J by 3 bases, 5 bases remained unmatched. The CDR3 here is CASSLGGTSGFYNEQFF. CDR3 DNA: TGTGCCAGCAGCTTGGGGGGGACTAGCGGCTTCTACAATGAGCAGTTCTTC.

This chain uses TRBV4-3 with TRBJ1-1; TRBD1 aligns across 8 bases. The CDR3 contains 14 residues. Germline lookup yields CDR1 LGHNA and CDR2 YSLEER. With V trimmed by 0 bases and J by 6 bases, 3 bases remained unmatched. The CDR3 DNA follows: TGCGCCAGCAGCCAAGACAGGGGGCGCGCTGAAGCTTTCTTT. Protein product: CASSQDRGRAEAFF.

The genes are TRBV6-5 and TRBJ1-1, with D tentatively TRBD1 (5 bases). Looked up from germline, CDR1 is MNHEY and CDR2 is SVGAGI. With 7 bases removed from V and 1 base from J, the gap between germline ends came to 13 bases. The CDR3 extends over 14 amino acids. The CDR3 bases are TGTGCCAGCAAGATTTCAGGGTGGAACACTGAAGCTTTCTTT. Translating gives CASKISGWNTEAFF.

CDR3 sequence reads: CASSVRGWEDNEQFF. CDR3 bases: TGTGCCAGCAGTGTTAGGGGATGGGAGGACAATGAGCAGTTCTTC. The V call is TRBV6-4, the J call TRBJ2-1; TRBD2 is a possible D gene (6 bases). Germline CDR1 is MRHNA and CDR2 is SNTAGT. V shed 4 bases and J shed 5 bases, with 15 bases lying between them. CDR3 length equals 15 residues.

This sequence joins TRBV10-1 and TRBJ2-3; D is possibly TRBD2 (5 bases). CDR1 and CDR2 (germline): WNHNN, SYGVQD (reference sequence). The CDR3 is made up of 15 amino acids. The V and J ends lost 6 bases and 2 bases respectively, with 15 bases between them. CDR3 sequence (DNA): TGCGCCAGCAGAAGAACTAGTTCCCTCACAGATACGCAGTATTTT. Encoded protein: CASRRTSSLTDTQYF.

V gene TRBV5-1 combines with J gene TRBJ2-1; 10 bases map to TRBD2. V gave up 1 base and J gave up 4 bases; unmatched junction bases: 5. The CDR3 loop spans 16 amino acids. Germline V gene data show CDR1 as SGHRS and CDR2 as YFSETQ. The DNA for the CDR3 is TGCGCCAGCAGCTTGAAGCGGGAGGGCACGTACAATGAGCAGTTCTTC. Protein sequence: CASSLKREGTYNEQFF.